This TCR beta chain appears in the sequencing data of a study of T cells in localized non-small cell lung cancer. Sequencing was performed with immunoSEQ multiplex PCR; in TCRdb, only in-frame clones are kept and a portion is missing. The sample includes 90,000 to 100,000 clones, about nine tenths seen only once; the top ten take about 4%. This clone was detected once. The germline CDR1 and CDR2 sequences are MNHNS and SASEGT. This CDR3 comprises 15 residues. The J segment lost 1 base and the V segment lost 5 bases, leaving 4 bases of the junction unmatched. The receptor comes from a woman aged 40-69 years with stage II squamous cell lung carcinoma. The rearrangement links TRBV6-1 to TRBJ1-5; TRBD1 aligns across 8 bases. This specimen consisted of PBMCs, obtained before any cancer treatment. CDR3 residues: CASSRQGLSNQPQHF. CDR3 DNA: TGTGCCAGCAGTAGACAGGGGTTAAGCAATCAGCCCCAGCATTTT.